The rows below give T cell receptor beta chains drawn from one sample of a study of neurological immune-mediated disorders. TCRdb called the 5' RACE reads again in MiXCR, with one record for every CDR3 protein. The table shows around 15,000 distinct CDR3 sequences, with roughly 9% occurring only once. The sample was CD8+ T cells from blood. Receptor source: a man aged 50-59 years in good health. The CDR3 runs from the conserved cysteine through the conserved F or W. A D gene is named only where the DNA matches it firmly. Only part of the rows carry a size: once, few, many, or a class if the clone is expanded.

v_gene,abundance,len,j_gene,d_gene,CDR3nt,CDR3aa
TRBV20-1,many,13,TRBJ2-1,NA,TGCAGTGCCACCTCGGCGGGGTACAATGAGCAGTTCTTC,CSATSAGYNEQFF
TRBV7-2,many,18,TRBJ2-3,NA,TGTGCCAGCAGCCCGGATCTCGGGGGCGGGTCGGGCACAGATACGCAGTATTTT,CASSPDLGGGSGTDTQYF
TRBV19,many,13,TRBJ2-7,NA,TGTGCCAGTGGCAGGGGGGGGAGGAACGAGCAGTACTTC,CASGRGGRNEQYF
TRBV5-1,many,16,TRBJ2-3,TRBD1,TGCGCCAGCAGCACTGGGACAGGGAGTAGCACAGATACGCAGTATTTT,CASSTGTGSSTDTQYF
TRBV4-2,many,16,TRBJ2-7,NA,TGTGCCAGCAGCCATGCTACCGCGGTGATCTCCTACGAGCAGTACTTC,CASSHATAVISYEQYF
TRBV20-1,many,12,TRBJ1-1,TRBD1,TGCAGTGCTAGACGACAGGGGGGATTGGCTTTCTTT,CSARRQGGLAFF
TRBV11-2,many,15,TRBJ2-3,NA,TGTGCCAGCAGCTTAGAGTTCGCTAGCACAGATACGCAGTATTTT,CASSLEFASTDTQYF
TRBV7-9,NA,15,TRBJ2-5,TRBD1,TGTGCCAGCACCCAATCGGACAGGGCTAAGGAGACCCAGTACTTC,CASTQSDRAKETQYF
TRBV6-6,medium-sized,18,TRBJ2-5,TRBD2,TGTGCCAGCAGTTCCGGGACTAGCGGGAGGGCCGGCGGCGAGACCCAGTACTTC,CASSSGTSGRAGGETQYF
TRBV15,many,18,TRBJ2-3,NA,TGTGCCACCAGCAGAGCTATTACACCCCAACCTAGCACAGATACGCAGTATTTT,CATSRAITPQPSTDTQYF
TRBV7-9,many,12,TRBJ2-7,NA,TGTGCCAGCAGCGCGCCCCGCTACGAGCAGTACTTC,CASSAPRYEQYF
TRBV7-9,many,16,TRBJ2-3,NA,TGTGCCAGCAGCTTAAGGTCTAGCGCAACCACAGATACGCAGTATTTT,CASSLRSSATTDTQYF
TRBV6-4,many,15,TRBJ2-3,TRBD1,TGTGCCAGCAACCCCGGGACAGGGGACACAGATACGCAGTATTTT,CASNPGTGDTDTQYF
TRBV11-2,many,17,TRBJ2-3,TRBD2,TGTGCCAGCAGCTCGAGGGAAGCGGGGCAGAACACAGATACGCAGTATTTT,CASSSREAGQNTDTQYF
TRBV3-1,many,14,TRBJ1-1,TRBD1,TGTGCCAGCAGCCAAGGTTACAGGGGGACTGAAGCTTTCTTT,CASSQGYRGTEAFF
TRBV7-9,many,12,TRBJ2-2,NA,TGTGCCTGGGGTCCGAACACCGGGGAGCTGTTTTTT,CAWGPNTGELFF
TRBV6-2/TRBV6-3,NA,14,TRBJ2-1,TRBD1,TGTGCCAGTACGGGACAGGGGGCCTACAATGAGCAGTTCTTC,CASTGQGAYNEQFF
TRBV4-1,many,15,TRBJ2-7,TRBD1,TGCGCCAGCAGCCAAGGCGCGCAGGGGGCTTACGAGCAGTACTTC,CASSQGAQGAYEQYF
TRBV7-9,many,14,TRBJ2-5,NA,TGTGCCAGCAGCGGAAGTGGGGAGATGGAGACCCAGTACTTC,CASSGSGEMETQYF
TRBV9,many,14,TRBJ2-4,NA,TGTGCCAGCAGCGCCGAGGGTGTCGGACCCATTCAGTACTTC,CASSAEGVGPIQYF
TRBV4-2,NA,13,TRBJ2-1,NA,TGTGCCAGCAGCCCCTCATCTAACAATGAGCAGTTCTTC,CASSPSSNNEQFF
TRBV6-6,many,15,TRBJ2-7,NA,TGTGCCAGCAGTTACTCCCTAGCGGGACAGGGTGAGCAGTACTTC,CASSYSLAGQGEQYF
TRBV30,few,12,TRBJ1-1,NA,TGTGCCTGGAGTGTAGGCGGTGATGAAGCTTTCTTT,CAWSVGGDEAFF
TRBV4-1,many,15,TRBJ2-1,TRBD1,TGCGCCAGCAGCCACACAGGGGGCGAGTACAATGAGCAGTTCTTC,CASSHTGGEYNEQFF
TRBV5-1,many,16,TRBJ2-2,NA,TGCGCCAGCAGCTTAACAAGGCCGGGATATACCGGGGAGCTGTTTTTT,CASSLTRPGYTGELFF
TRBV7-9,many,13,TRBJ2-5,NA,TGTGCCAGCAGCTTTACTCCAGCGGAGACCCAGTACTTC,CASSFTPAETQYF
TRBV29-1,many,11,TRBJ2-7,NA,TGCAGCGTAAGACACAACGGCGAGCAGTACTTC,CSVRHNGEQYF
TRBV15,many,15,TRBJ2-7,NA,TGTGCCACCAGCAGTCGGGACGGAAGCTCCTACGAGCAGTACTTC,CATSSRDGSSYEQYF
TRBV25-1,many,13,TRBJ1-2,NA,TGTGCCAGCAGTGAAGGAGGGTACTATGGCTACACCTTC,CASSEGGYYGYTF
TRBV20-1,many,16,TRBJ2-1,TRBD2,TGCAGTGCTAGAGTCGGCGGGAGGTCTTCCTACAATGAGCAGTTCTTC,CSARVGGRSSYNEQFF
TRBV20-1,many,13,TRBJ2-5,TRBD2,TGCAGTGCTAGGACTAGCGGGAGTGAGACCCAGTACTTC,CSARTSGSETQYF
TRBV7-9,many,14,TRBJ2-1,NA,TGTGCCAGCAGCGGCCCCGGGGTTAAGGGGGAGCAGTTCTTC,CASSGPGVKGEQFF
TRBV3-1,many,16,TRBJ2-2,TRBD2,TGTGCCAGCAGCCAAGGACTAGCGGGATTATCTGGGGAGCTGTTTTTT,CASSQGLAGLSGELFF
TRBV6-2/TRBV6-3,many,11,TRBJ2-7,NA,TGTGCCAGCAGTACAGGAGGCGAGCAGTACTTC,CASSTGGEQYF
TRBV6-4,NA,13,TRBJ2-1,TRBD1,TGTGCCAGCAGTGACCCGCCAGGGGGTGAGCAGTTCTTC,CASSDPPGGEQFF
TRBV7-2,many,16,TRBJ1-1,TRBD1,TGTGCCAGCAGACCCCCCGGGACAGGGATGAACACTGAAGCTTTCTTT,CASRPPGTGMNTEAFF
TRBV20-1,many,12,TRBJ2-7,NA,TGCAGTGCTTTAGAGTTCCCGGGCGAGCAGTACTTC,CSALEFPGEQYF
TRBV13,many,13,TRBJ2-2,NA,TGTGCCAGCAGCTACAGCCCGGGCGGGGAGCTGTTTTTT,CASSYSPGGELFF
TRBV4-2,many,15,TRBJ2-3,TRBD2,TGTGCCAGCAGCCCCGGGGTAGCGGGAGGAGATACGCAGTATTTT,CASSPGVAGGDTQYF
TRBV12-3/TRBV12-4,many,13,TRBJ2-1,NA,TGTGCCAGCACCCCGGCAGGGGAGGATGAGCAGTTCTTC,CASTPAGEDEQFF
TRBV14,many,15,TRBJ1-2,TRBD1,TGTGCCAGCAGCCAAGAACTACAGGGGGTACGCGGCTACACCTTC,CASSQELQGVRGYTF
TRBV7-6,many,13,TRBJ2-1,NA,TGTGCCAGCAGTCACGGGACCAACAATGAGCAGTTCTTC,CASSHGTNNEQFF
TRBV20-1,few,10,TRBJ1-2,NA,TGCAGTGCTGTTTCCTATGGCTACACCTTC,CSAVSYGYTF
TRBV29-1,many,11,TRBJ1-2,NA,TGCAGCGTTGAACAGGGGCTTGGCTACACCTTC,CSVEQGLGYTF
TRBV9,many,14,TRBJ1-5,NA,TGTGCCAGCAGCGTAGCTGGTGGAGGACAGCCCCAGCATTTT,CASSVAGGGQPQHF
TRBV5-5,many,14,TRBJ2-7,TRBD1,TGTGCCAGCAGCCCCGGGACAGAGCATTACGAGCAGTACTTC,CASSPGTEHYEQYF
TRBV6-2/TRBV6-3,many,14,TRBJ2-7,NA,TGTGCCAGCAGTTCCCCCCCGGGGGTTGGGGAGCAGTACTTC,CASSSPPGVGEQYF
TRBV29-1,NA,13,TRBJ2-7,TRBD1,TGCAGCGTTGTTTTCGGGACAGGGGGCGAGCAGTACTTC,CSVVFGTGGEQYF
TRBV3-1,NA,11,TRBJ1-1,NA,TGTGCCAGCAGCCAGGGAGCGGGGGCTTTCTTT,CASSQGAGAFF
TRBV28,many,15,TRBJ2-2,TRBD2,TGTGCCAGCAGGGGAATTACGGGGGGAACCGGGGAGCTGTTTTTT,CASRGITGGTGELFF
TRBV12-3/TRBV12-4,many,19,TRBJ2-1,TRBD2,TGTGCCAGCGCACCTGGAGCTAGCGGGAATGCCGTCTCCTACAATGAGCAGTTCTTC,CASAPGASGNAVSYNEQFF
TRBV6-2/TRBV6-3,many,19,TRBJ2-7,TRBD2,TGTGCCAGCAGTCCAACCTCGACTAGCGGGAGGGCCGTCCCCTACGAGCAGTACTTC,CASSPTSTSGRAVPYEQYF
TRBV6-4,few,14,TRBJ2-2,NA,TGTGCCAGCAGTGAGTGGGCACACACCGGGGAGCTGTTTTTT,CASSEWAHTGELFF
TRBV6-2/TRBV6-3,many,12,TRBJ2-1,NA,TGTGCCAGCAGTGGGGGCGGCGATGAGCAGTTCTTC,CASSGGGDEQFF
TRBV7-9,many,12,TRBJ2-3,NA,TGTGCCAGCAGCTTACCGAGGGATACGCAGTATTTT,CASSLPRDTQYF
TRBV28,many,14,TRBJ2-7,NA,TGTGCCAGCAGCCTGACGAAGGAAACGGGCGAGCAGTACTTC,CASSLTKETGEQYF
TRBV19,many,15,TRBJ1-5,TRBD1,TGTGCCAGTAGTGCGACAGGGGGGAGTAATCAGCCCCAGCATTTT,CASSATGGSNQPQHF